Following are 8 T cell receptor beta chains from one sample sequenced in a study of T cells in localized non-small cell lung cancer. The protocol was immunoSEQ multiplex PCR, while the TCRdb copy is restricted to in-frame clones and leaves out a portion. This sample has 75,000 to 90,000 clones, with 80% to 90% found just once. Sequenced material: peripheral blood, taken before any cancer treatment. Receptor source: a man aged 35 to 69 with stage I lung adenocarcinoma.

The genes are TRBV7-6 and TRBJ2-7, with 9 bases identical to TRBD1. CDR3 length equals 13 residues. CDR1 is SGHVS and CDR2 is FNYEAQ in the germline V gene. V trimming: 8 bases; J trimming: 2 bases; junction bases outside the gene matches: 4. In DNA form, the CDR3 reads TGTGCCAGCGGAGGGGACAGGGCCTACGAGCAGTACTTC. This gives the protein CASGGDRAYEQYF.

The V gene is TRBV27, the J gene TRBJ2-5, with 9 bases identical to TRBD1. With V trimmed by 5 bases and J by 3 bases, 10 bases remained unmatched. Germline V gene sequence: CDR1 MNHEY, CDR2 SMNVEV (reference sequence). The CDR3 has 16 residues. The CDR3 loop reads CASSPLQGARKETQYF. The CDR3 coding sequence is TGTGCCAGCAGTCCCCTACAGGGGGCGAGGAAAGAGACCCAGTACTTC.

The CDR3 reads CASSLGGQGLEAFF. The CDR3 nucleotides are TGTGCCAGCAGCTTAGGGGGACAGGGTCTTGAAGCTTTCTTT. V gene TRBV11-2 combines with J gene TRBJ1-1; 9 bases line up with TRBD1. V shed 1 base, J shed 7 bases, and the junction held 4 bases outside the gene matches. Germline V lookup: CDR1 SGHAT, CDR2 FQNNGV. The CDR3 consists of 14 residues. Using reference TRBV11-2 and TRBJ1-1 for the parts outside the CDR3, the full variable domain is EAGVAQSPRYKIIEKRQSVAFWCNPISGHATLYWYQQILGQGPKLLIQFQNNGVVDDSQLPKDRFSAERLKGVDSTLKIQPAKLEDSAVYLCASSLGGQGLEAFFGQGTRLTVV.

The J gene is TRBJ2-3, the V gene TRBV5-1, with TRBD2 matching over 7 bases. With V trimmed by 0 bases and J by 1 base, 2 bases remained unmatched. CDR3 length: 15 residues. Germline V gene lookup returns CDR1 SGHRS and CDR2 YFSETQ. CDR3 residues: CASSLVAGGTDTQYF. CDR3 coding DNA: TGCGCCAGCAGCTTGGTTGCGGGAGGCACAGATACGCAGTATTTT.

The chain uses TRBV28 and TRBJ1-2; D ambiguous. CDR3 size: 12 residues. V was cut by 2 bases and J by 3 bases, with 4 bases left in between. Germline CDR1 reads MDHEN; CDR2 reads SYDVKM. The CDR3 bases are TGTGCCAGCAGTTTAGGAGACTATGGCTACACCTTC. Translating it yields CASSLGDYGYTF.

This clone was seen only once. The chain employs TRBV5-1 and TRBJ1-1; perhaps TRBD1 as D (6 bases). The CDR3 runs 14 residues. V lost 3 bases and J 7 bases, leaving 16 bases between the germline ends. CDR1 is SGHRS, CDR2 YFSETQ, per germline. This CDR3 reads CASSSWDTSGEAFF. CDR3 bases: TGCGCCAGCAGCTCGTGGGACACCTCAGGTGAAGCTTTCTTT.

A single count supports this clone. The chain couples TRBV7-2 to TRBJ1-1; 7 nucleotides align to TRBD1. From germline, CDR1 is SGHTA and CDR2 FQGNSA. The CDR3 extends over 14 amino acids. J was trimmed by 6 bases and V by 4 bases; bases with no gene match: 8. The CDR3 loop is CASSSLPQGAEAFF. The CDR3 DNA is TGTGCCAGCAGCTCGCTACCCCAGGGGGCTGAAGCTTTCTTT.

The CDR3 DNA reads TGTGCCAGCAGTATTAGACAGGGCCGCTACGAGCAGTACTTC. This encodes CASSIRQGRYEQYF. The chain joins TRBV6-1 to TRBJ2-7; 7 nucleotides match TRBD1. The trim removed 5 bases at V and 3 bases at J, leaving 7 bases unmatched. The germline V gene encodes CDR1 MNHNS and CDR2 SASEGT. The CDR3 loop spans 14 amino acids.